The 11 T cell receptor beta chains below all came from one sample that was sequenced in a study of patients and donors after allogeneic stem cell transplantation. One entry per CDR3 protein, called by TCRdb with MiXCR from the RT-PCR reads. The table shows about 960,000 distinct CDR3 sequences, with approximately 19% occurring only once. The sequenced material came from blood, either unsorted or a sorted T cell fraction (not recorded which). These receptors originate from a human donor who was either an allogeneic HSCT recipient or a stem cell or donor lymphocyte infusion donor (not recorded which). It is not recorded whose cells these are; they may come from a transplant donor.

This clonotype was recorded a few times. The rearrangement joins TRBV10-3 to TRBJ2-5, with D possibly being TRBD1 (6 bases). The CDR3 loop spans 16 amino acids. Trimming removed 4 bases from V and 1 base from J, with 16 bases in between. Germline V CDR1 and CDR2: ENHRY, SYGVKD. For the CDR3, the DNA is TGTGCCATCAGTGGAATCAGGGTAGGGGGCCAAGAGACCCAGTACTTC. Its protein is CAISGIRVGGQETQYF.

The chain joins TRBV20-1 to TRBJ2-3; 8 bases agree with TRBD2. CDR1 DFQATT and CDR2 SNEGSKA come from the germline V gene (reference sequence). The CDR3 extends over 17 amino acids. The V gene end was trimmed by 4 bases and the J gene end by 3 bases; junction bases not matched to a gene: 15. This CDR3 is CSATPSGAGAVTDTQYF. CDR3 nucleotides: TGCAGTGCTACCCCCTCCGGAGCGGGAGCGGTAACAGATACGCAGTATTTT.

V and J are TRBV5-6 and TRBJ2-3, with D possibly matching TRBD1 (7 bases). This CDR3 comprises 17 residues. Trimming took off 4 bases at V and 3 bases at J, with 21 bases between the two ends. CDR1 and CDR2 from the germline V gene are SGHDT and YYEEEE. The CDR3 region is CASSPDGGGWGTDTQYF. As DNA, the CDR3 is TGTGCCAGCAGCCCTGATGGAGGGGGCTGGGGAACAGATACGCAGTATTTT.

The chain joins TRBV7-9 to TRBJ1-2, with TRBD1 matching 10 bases. Looked up from germline, CDR1 is SEHNR and CDR2 is FQNEAQ (reference sequence). There are 16 residues in the CDR3. The V and J ends lost 5 bases and 4 bases, in that order; junction bases with no gene match: 10. CDR3 in DNA: TGTGCCAGCAGCGGACAGAGGACAGGGGGATTCTATGGCTACACCTTC. Protein product: CASSGQRTGGFYGYTF.

This clonotype was observed a few times. The rearrangement links TRBV29-1 to TRBJ1-2; 9 bases are shared with TRBD1. This CDR3 has 15 residues. Trimming took 5 bases from V and 2 from J; bases not matched to a gene: 9. CDR1 and CDR2 (germline): SQVTM, ANQGSEA. CDR3 DNA sequence: TGCAGCGTTTTACCTACAGGGGGCGAGAACTATGGCTACACCTTC. It encodes CSVLPTGGENYGYTF. Full variable domain (rest looked up from reference TRBV29-1 and TRBJ1-2): SAVISQKPSRDICQRGTSLTIQCQVDSQVTMMFWYRQQPGQSLTLIATANQGSEATYESGFVIDKFPISRPNLTFSTLTVSNMSPEDSSIYLCSVLPTGGENYGYTFGSGTRLTVV.

This clonotype was detected ten times or more. The chain uses TRBV12-3 or TRBV12-4 and TRBJ2-1; TRBD2 might be the D (6 bases). V shed 5 bases and J shed 10 bases, with 18 bases lying between them. This CDR3 is 14 amino acids long. CDR3 sequence (DNA): TGTGCCAGCAGTCCTCATGGGGGGAGCCGGGAGCAGTTCTTC. This gives the protein CASSPHGGSREQFF.

This chain links TRBV5-1 with TRBJ2-1, with 12 bases matching TRBD2. Germline V lookup: CDR1 SGHRS, CDR2 YFSETQ. Unmatched junction bases numbered 10, after V lost 2 bases and J lost 10 bases. The CDR3 spans 16 residues. DNA of the CDR3: TGCGCCAGCAGCTTCCTTCTAGCGGGAGGGCCGCGAGAGCAGTTCTTC. Amino acid sequence: CASSFLLAGGPREQFF.

The sample holds a few counts of this clonotype. V is TRBV18 and J is TRBJ1-2, with D perhaps TRBD1 (6 bases). This CDR3 has 13 amino acids. Germline V gene data show CDR1 as KGHSH and CDR2 as LQKENI. Trimming stripped 6 bases from V and 5 bases from J, with 13 bases between. CDR3 in DNA: TGTGCCAGCTCGTCGAGGGGGGATTATGGCTACACCTTC. This translates into CASSSRGDYGYTF.

This clonotype was seen many times. The chain links TRBV4-1 to TRBJ2-1; D is unresolved. This CDR3 is 12 amino acids long. In germline, CDR1 is MGHRA, CDR2 YSYEKL. V gave up 1 base and J gave up 5 bases, with 3 bases separating them. CDR3 amino acids: CASSQGNNEQFF. As DNA, the CDR3 is TGCGCCAGCAGCCAAGGGAACAATGAGCAGTTCTTC.

The gene calls are TRBV28 and TRBJ1-1; the D is unclear. Germline lookup yields CDR1 MDHEN and CDR2 SYDVKM. This CDR3 contains 11 residues. The V and J ends lost 8 bases and 6 bases respectively, with 10 bases between them. CDR3 region: CASPSGSEAFF. Here the CDR3 DNA reads TGTGCCAGCCCCAGCGGCTCTGAAGCTTTCTTT. Together with reference TRBV28 and TRBJ1-1, the CDR3 gives the full variable domain: DVKVTQSSRYLVKRTGEKVFLECVQDMDHENMFWYRQDPGLGLRLIYFSYDVKMKEKGDIPEGYSVSREKKERFSLILESASTNQTSMYLCASPSGSEAFFGQGTRLTVV.

This clonotype has ten or more counts. The V call is TRBV5-1, the J call TRBJ1-5; no clear D. V was trimmed by 0 bases and J by 4 bases, leaving 11 bases between them. CDR1 is SGHRS, CDR2 YFSETQ, per germline. This CDR3 region has 15 residues. In DNA, the CDR3 is TGCGCCAGCAGCTTGGCCGGGCAGGCTAATCAGCCCCAGCATTTT. The encoded protein is CASSLAGQANQPQHF. The full variable domain, its missing parts supplied by reference TRBV5-1 and TRBJ1-5, is KAGVTQTPRYLIKTRGQQVTLSCSPISGHRSVSWYQQTPGQGLQFLFEYFSETQRNKGNFPGRFSGRQFSNSRSEMNVSTLELGDSALYLCASSLAGQANQPQHFGDGTRLSIL.